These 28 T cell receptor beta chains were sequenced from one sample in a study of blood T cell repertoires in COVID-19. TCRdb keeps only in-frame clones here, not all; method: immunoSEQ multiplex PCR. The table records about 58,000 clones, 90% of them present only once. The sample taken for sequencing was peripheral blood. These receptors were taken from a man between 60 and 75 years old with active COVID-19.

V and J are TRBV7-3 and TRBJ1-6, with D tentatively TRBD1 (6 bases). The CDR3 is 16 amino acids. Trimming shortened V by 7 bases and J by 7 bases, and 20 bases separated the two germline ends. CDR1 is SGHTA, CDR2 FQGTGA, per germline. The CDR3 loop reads CASNFRNREMNSPLHF. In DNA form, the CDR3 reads TGTGCCAGCAACTTCCGAAACAGGGAAATGAATTCACCCCTCCACTTT.

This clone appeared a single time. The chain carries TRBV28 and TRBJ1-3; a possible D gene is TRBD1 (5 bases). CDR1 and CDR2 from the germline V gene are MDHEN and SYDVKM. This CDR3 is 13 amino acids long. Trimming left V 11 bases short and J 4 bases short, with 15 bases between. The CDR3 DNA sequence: TGTGCCGGCCAACCAGGGATAGGAAACACCATATATTTT. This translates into CAGQPGIGNTIYF. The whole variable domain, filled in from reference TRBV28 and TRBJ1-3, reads DVKVTQSSRYLVKRTGEKVFLECVQDMDHENMFWYRQDPGLGLRLIYFSYDVKMKEKGDIPEGYSVSREKKERFSLILESASTNQTSMYLCAGQPGIGNTIYFGEGSWLTVV.

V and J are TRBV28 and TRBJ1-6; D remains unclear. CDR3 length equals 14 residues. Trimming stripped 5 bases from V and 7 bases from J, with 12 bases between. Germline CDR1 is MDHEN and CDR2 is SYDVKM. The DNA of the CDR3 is TGTGCCAGCAGTCCGGGATCTGGGAATTCACCCCTCCACTTT. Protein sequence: CASSPGSGNSPLHF.

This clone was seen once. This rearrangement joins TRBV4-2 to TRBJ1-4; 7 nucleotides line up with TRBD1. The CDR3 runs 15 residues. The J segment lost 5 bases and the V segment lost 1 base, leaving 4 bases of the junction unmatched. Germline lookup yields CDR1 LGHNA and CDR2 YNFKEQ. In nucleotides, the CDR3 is TGTGCCAGCAGCCAAGCGGGACAGCGAAATGAAAAACTGTTTTTT. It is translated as CASSQAGQRNEKLFF.

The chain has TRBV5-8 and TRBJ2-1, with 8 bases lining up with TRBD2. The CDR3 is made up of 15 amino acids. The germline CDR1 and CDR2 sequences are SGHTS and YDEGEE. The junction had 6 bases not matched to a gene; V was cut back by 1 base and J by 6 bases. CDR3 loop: CASSLFGTRGNEQFF. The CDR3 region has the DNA TGTGCCAGCAGCTTGTTCGGGACTAGGGGCAATGAGCAGTTCTTC.

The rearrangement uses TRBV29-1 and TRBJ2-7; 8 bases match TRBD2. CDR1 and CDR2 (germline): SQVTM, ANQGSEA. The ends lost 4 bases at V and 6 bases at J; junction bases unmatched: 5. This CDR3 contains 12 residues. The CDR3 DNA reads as TGCAGCGTTGCGGGAGGGTCTAGCGAGCAGTACTTC. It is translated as CSVAGGSSEQYF.

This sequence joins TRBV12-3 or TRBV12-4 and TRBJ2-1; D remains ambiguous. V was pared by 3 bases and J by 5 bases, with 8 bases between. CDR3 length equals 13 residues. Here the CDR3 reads CASSFVDNNEQFF. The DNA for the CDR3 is TGTGCCAGCAGTTTTGTAGACAACAATGAGCAGTTCTTC.

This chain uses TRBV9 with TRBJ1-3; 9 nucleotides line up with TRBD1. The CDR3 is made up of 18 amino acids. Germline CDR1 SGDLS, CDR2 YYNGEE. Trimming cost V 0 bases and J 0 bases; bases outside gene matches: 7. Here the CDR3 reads CASSVAPRTGASGNTIYF. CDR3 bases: TGTGCCAGCAGCGTAGCCCCCCGGACAGGGGCCTCTGGAAACACCATATATTTT.

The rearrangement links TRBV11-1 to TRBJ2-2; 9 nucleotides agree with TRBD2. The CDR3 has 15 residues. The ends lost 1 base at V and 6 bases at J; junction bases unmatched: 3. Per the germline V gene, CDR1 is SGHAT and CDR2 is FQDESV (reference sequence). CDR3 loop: CASSLGGRASGELFF. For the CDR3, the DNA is TGTGCCAGCAGCTTAGGCGGGAGGGCCTCCGGGGAGCTGTTTTTT.

The CDR3 spells CASSPQETQYF. CDR3 DNA: TGTGCCAGCAGCCCGCAAGAGACCCAGTACTTC. The genes are TRBV7-8 and TRBJ2-5; D gene ambiguous. Germline CDR1 is SGHVS and CDR2 is FQNEAQ. This CDR3 has 11 residues. V lost 5 bases to trimming and J lost 2 bases, with 3 bases between them.

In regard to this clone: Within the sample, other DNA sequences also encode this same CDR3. CDR3 sequence: CASSLTAYEQYF. The CDR3 bases are TGTGCCAGCAGTTTGACAGCCTACGAGCAGTACTTC. The gene calls are TRBV28 and TRBJ2-7; a weak D match, TRBD1 (5 bases). CDR3 length: 12 residues. Germline V gene sequence: CDR1 MDHEN, CDR2 SYDVKM. The ends were cut back, 3 bases at V and 2 bases at J, with 5 bases in the middle.

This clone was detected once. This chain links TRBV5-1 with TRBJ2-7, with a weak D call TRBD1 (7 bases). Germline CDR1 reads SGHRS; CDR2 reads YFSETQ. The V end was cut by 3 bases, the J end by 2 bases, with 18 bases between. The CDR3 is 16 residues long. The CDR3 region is CASSWAPGGGAYEQYF. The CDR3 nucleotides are TGCGCCAGCAGCTGGGCCCCTGGAGGGGGCGCCTACGAGCAGTACTTC.

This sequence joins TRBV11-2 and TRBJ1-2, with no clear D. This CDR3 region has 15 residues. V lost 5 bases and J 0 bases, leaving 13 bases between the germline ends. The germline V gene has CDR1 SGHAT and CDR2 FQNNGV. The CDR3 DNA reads TGTGCCAGCAGCCCTGGAAGGAGGCCTAACTATGGCTACACCTTC. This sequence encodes CASSPGRRPNYGYTF. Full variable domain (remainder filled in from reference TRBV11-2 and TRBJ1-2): EAGVAQSPRYKIIEKRQSVAFWCNPISGHATLYWYQQILGQGPKLLIQFQNNGVVDDSQLPKDRFSAERLKGVDSTLKIQPAKLEDSAVYLCASSPGRRPNYGYTFGSGTRLTVV.

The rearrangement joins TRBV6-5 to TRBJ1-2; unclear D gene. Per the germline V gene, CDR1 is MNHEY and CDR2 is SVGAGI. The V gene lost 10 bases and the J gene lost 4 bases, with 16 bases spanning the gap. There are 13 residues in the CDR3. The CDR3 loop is CATFRAALYGYTF. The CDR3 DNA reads TGTGCCACCTTCCGCGCGGCCCTCTATGGCTACACCTTC.

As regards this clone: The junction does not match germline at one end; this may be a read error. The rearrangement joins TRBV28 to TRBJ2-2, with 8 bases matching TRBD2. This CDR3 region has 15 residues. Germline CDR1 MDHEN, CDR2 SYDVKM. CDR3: CASSLRLAKTGELFF. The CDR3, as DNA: TGTGCCAGCAGTTTAAGACTAGCGAAAACCGGGGAGCTGTTTTTT.

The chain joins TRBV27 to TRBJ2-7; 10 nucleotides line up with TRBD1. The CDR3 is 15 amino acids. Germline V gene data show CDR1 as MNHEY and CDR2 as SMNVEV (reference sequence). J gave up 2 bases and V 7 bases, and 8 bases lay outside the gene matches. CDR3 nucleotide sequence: TGTGCCAGCAAACGGGACAGGGGCTTGACCTACGAGCAGTACTTC. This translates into CASKRDRGLTYEQYF.

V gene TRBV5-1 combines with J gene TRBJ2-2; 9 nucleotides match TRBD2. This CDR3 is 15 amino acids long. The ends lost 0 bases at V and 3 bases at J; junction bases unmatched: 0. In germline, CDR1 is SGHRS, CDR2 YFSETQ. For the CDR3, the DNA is TGCGCCAGCAGCTTGGAGCGGGGGGACACCGGGGAGCTGTTTTTT. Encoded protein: CASSLERGDTGELFF.

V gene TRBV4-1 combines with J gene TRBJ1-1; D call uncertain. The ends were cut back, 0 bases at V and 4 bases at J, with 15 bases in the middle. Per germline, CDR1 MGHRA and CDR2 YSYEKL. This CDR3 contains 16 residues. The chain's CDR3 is CASSQEVARHSTEAFF. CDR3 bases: TGCGCCAGCAGCCAAGAAGTGGCCAGGCACTCCACTGAAGCTTTCTTT.

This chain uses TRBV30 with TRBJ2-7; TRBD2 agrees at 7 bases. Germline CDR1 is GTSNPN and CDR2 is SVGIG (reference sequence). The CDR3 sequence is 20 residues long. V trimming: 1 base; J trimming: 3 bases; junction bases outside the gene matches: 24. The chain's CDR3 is CAWSDLTLREGPTLGYEQYF. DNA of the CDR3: TGTGCCTGGAGTGATTTAACCCTCAGGGAGGGGCCGACCTTAGGCTACGAGCAGTACTTC.

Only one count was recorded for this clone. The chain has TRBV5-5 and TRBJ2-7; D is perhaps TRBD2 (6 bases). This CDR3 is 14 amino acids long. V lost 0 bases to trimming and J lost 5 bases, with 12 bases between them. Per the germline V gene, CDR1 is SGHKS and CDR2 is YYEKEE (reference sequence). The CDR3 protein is CASSLVGTLNEQYF. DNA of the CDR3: TGTGCCAGCAGCTTGGTGGGGACTTTGAACGAGCAGTACTTC.

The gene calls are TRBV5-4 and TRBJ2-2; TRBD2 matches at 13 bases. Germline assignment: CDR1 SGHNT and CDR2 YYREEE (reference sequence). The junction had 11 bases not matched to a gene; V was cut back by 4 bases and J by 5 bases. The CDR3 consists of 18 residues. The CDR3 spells CASSAGLAGAFETGELFF. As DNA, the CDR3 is TGTGCCAGCAGCGCCGGACTAGCGGGAGCCTTTGAAACCGGGGAGCTGTTTTTT.

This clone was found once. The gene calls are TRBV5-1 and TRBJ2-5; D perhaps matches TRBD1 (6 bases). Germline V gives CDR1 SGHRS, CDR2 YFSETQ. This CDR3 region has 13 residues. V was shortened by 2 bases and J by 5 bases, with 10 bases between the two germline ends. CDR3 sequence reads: CASSFTGLETQYF. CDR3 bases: TGCGCCAGCAGCTTTACAGGGTTGGAGACCCAGTACTTC.

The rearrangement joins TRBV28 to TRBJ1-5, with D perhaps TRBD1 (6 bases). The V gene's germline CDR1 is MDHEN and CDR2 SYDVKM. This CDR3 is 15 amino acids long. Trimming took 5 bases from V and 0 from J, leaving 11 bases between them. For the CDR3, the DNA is TGTGCCAGCAGTAGGACAGTCCATAGCAATCAGCCCCAGCATTTT. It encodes CASSRTVHSNQPQHF.

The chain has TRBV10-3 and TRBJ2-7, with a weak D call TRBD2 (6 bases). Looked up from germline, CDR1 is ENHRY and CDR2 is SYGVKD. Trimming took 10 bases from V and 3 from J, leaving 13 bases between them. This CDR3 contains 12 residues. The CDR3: CATGTLGYEQYF. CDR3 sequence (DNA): TGTGCCACCGGGACTCTTGGCTACGAGCAGTACTTC.

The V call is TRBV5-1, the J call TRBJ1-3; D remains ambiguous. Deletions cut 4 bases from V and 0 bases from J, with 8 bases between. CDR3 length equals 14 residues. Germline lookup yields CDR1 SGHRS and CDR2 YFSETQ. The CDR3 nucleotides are TGCGCCAGCAGCCCCGGTAACTCTGGAAACACCATATATTTT. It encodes CASSPGNSGNTIYF.

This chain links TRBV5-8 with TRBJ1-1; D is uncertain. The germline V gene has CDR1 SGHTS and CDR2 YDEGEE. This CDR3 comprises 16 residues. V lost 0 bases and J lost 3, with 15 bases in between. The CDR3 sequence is CASSLGKAGLDTEAFF. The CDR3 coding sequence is TGTGCCAGCAGCTTGGGGAAAGCGGGTTTGGACACTGAAGCTTTCTTT.

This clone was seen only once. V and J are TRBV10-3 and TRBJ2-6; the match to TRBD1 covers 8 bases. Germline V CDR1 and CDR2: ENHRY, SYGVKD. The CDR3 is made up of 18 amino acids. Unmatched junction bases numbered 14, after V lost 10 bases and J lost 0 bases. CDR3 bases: TGTGCCACTAGGAAGACGGACAGGGAATACTCTGGGGCCAACGTCCTGACTTTC. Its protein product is CATRKTDREYSGANVLTF.

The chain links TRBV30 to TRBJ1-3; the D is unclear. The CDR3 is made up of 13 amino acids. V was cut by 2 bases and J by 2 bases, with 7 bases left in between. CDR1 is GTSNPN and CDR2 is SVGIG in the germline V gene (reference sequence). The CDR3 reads CAWSTGTGNTIYF. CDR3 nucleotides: TGTGCCTGGAGTACGGGAACTGGAAACACCATATATTTT.